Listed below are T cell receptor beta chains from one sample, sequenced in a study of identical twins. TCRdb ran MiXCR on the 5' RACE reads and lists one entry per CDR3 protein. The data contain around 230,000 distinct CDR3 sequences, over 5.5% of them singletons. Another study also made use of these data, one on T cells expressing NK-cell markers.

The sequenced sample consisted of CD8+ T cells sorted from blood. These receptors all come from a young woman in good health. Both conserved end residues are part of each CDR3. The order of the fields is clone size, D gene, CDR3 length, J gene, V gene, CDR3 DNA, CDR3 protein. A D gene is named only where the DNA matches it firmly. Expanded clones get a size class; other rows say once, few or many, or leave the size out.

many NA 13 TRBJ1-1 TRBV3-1 TGTGCCAGCAGCGTAGACAGTAGCACTGAAGCTTTCTTT CASSVDSSTEAFF
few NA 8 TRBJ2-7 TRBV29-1 TGCAGCGTTGGGCATACCTACTTC CSVGHTYF
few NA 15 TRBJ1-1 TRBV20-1 TGCAGTGCGAGTGGGGGGCGGGTTTCGAACACTGAAGCTTTCTTT CSASGGRVSNTEAFF
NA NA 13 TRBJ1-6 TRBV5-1 TGCGCCAGCAGCTTGGCAGGAAATTCACCTCTCCACTTT CASSLAGNSPLHF
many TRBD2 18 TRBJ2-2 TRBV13 TGTGCCAGCAGCTCCCTTGTGACTAGCGGGTCGGACACCGGGGAGCTGTTTTTT CASSSLVTSGSDTGELFF
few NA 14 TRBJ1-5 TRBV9 TGTGCCAGCAGCGTAGGCTGGGGGGGACAGCCCCAGCATTTT CASSVGWGGQPQHF
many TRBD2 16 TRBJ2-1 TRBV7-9 TGTGCCAGCAGCCCTTCTCTAGCGGGGTCCTACAATGAGCAGTTCTTC CASSPSLAGSYNEQFF
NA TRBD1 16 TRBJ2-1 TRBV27 TGTGCCAGCAGTGACGGGACAGGGGGCTCCTACAATGAGCAGTTCTTC CASSDGTGGSYNEQFF
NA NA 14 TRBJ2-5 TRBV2 TGTGCCAGCAGTGTAAGGGGGTACCAAGAGACCCAGTACTTC CASSVRGYQETQYF
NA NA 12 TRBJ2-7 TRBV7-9 TGTGCCAGCAGCAACCAAGCGTACGAGCAGTACTTC CASSNQAYEQYF
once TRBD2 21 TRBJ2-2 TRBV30 TGTGCCTGGAGTGTTCCCGCCTTAGCGGGAGGGGGTCCCCTTCCAGCCGGGGAGCTGTTTTTT CAWSVPALAGGGPLPAGELFF
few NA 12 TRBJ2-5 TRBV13 TGTGCCAGCAGCTTAGGCGAGACGACCCAGTACTTC CASSLGETTQYF
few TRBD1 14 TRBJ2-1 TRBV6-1 TGTGCCAGCAGCCGCGGACAGGGGGTCCATGAGCAGTTCTTC CASSRGQGVHEQFF
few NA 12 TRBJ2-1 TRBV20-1 TGCAGTGCCCCCCGGGTAGCGCGTGAGCAGTTCTTC CSAPRVAREQFF
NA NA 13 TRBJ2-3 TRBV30 TGTGCCTGGAGTGGAACGGGGGCGAATACGCAGTATTTT CAWSGTGANTQYF
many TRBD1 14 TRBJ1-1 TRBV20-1 TGCAGTGCTAGAGAGCCAGGGGGAGACACTGAAGCTTTCTTT CSAREPGGDTEAFF
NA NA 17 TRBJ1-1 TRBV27 TGTGCCAGCAGTTTATCGTCCGGGGGATTCATGAACACTGAAGCTTTCTTT CASSLSSGGFMNTEAFF
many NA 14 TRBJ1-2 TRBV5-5 TGTGCCAGCAGCTTCCAGGACAGTCGGAATGGCTACACCTTC CASSFQDSRNGYTF